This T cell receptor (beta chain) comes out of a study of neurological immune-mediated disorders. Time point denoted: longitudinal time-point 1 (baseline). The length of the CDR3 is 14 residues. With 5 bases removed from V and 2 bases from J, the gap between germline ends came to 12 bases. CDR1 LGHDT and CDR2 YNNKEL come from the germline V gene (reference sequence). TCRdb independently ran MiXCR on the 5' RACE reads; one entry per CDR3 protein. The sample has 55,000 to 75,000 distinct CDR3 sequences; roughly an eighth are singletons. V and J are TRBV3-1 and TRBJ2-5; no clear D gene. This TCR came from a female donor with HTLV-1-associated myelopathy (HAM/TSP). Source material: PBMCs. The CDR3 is CASSKQSAQETQYF. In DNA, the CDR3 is TGTGCCAGCAGCAAGCAGTCGGCGCAAGAGACCCAGTACTTC.